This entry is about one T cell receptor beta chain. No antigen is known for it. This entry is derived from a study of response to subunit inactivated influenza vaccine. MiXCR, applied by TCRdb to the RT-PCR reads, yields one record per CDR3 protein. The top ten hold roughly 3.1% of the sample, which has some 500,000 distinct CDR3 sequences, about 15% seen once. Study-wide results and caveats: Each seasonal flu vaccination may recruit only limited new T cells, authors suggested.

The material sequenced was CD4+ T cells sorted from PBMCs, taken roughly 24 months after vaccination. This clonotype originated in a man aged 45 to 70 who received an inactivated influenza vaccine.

The CDR3 DNA reads as TGTGCCAGCAAAGAGACGGGACAGGGGTTCGAGCAGTACTTC. Its protein is CASKETGQGFEQYF. The chain has TRBV6-2 or TRBV6-3 and TRBJ2-7, with 10 bases fitting TRBD1. The junction had 9 bases not matched to a gene; V was cut back by 7 bases and J by 6 bases. CDR1 and CDR2 (germline): MNHEY, SVGEGT. This CDR3 region has 14 residues.